The rows below give T cell receptor beta chains drawn from one sample of a study of molecular identifiers for immune sequencing clone quantification. TCRdb recomputed calls from the PCR reads with MiXCR, one row per CDR3 protein. The profile shows about 630,000 distinct CDR3 sequences, about 25% of them singletons. Sequencing used naive CD8+ T cells from blood, with Jurkat cell RNA spiked in. The receptor source for this set is a human donor in good health. Some libraries in this study had Jurkat cell RNA spiked in. The CDR3 runs from the conserved cysteine through the conserved F or W. A D gene is named only where the DNA matches it firmly. Expanded clones get a size class; other rows say once, few or many, or leave the size out.

abundance	v_gene	d_gene	j_gene	CDR3nt	CDR3aa
many	TRBV27	TRBD1	TRBJ2-7	TGTGCCAGCAGCCTAAAGGGACAGTACTACGAGCAGTACTTC	CASSLKGQYYEQYF
NA	TRBV27	NA	TRBJ1-1	TGTGCCAGCAGTTTAGGCGGCCCTCAGGGAGAAGCTTTCTTT	CASSLGGPQGEAFF
few	TRBV20-1	NA	TRBJ2-2	TGCAGTGCTAGTAGGGGAACCGGGGAGCTGTTTTTT	CSASRGTGELFF
many	TRBV4-1	TRBD1	TRBJ1-1	TGCGCCAGCAGCCAAGAAGTACAGGGGTGGTACACTGAAGCTTTCTTT	CASSQEVQGWYTEAFF
few	TRBV4-1	TRBD1	TRBJ2-7	TGCGCCAGCAGCCAAGATAGGGGACAGGGGCCGCCCTACGAGCAGTACTTC	CASSQDRGQGPPYEQYF
NA	TRBV12-3/TRBV12-4	NA	TRBJ1-2	TGTGCCAGCAGTTTGGGGCGGAGTCTTCTCTCCTATGGCTACACCTTC	CASSLGRSLLSYGYTF
NA	TRBV24-1	TRBD1	TRBJ2-3	TGTGCCACCAAGCGAACAGGGGTCCTTAGCACAGATACGCAGTATTTT	CATKRTGVLSTDTQYF
NA	TRBV25-1	NA	TRBJ1-1	TGTGCCAGCAGTGTCAGGGCGGACGGGTACACTGAAGCTTTCTTT	CASSVRADGYTEAFF
NA	TRBV6-2/TRBV6-3	NA	TRBJ2-1	TGTGCCAGCAGTTACGAGGCAGGGCTCTACAATGAGCAGTTCTTC	CASSYEAGLYNEQFF
NA	TRBV4-3	TRBD1	TRBJ1-1	TGCGCCTGCAGCCAAGACAGGGGGACTGAAGCTTTCTTT	CACSQDRGTEAFF
many	TRBV29-1	NA	TRBJ1-3	TGCAGCGTTACGGGGCTTAACTCTGGAAACACCATATATTTT	CSVTGLNSGNTIYF
NA	TRBV28	NA	TRBJ1-1	TGTGCCAGCAGGGGGTGGGGTGAGGGAACCACTGAAGCTTTCTTT	CASRGWGEGTTEAFF
few	TRBV6-2/TRBV6-3	TRBD1	TRBJ1-1	TGTGCCAGCATCGGGACAGGGATCACTGAAGCTTTCTTT	CASIGTGITEAFF
many	TRBV7-2	TRBD2	TRBJ2-7	TGTGCCAGCAGCTTAGTTTCTAGCGGGAGTAACGAGCAGTACTTC	CASSLVSSGSNEQYF
many	TRBV7-2	TRBD2	TRBJ2-3	TGTGCCAGCAGCTTAGTCGGCGGGGGGGGAGATACGCAGTATTTT	CASSLVGGGGDTQYF
NA	TRBV19	NA	TRBJ2-3	TGTGCCAGTAGCATAGAGTACAGGAGCAGAGATACGCAGTATTTT	CASSIEYRSRDTQYF
NA	TRBV20-1	TRBD2	TRBJ2-7	TGCAGTGCTAGAGATTCAATAGGGACTAGCGGTTCCTACGAGCAGTACTTC	CSARDSIGTSGSYEQYF
many	TRBV13	NA	TRBJ2-7	TGTGCCAGCAGCTTAGGGTATGAGGAGGAGCAGTACTTC	CASSLGYEEEQYF
NA	TRBV19	NA	TRBJ1-1	TGTGCCAGTAGTATAGGCAGTCATCCAGCTTTCTTT	CASSIGSHPAFF
NA	TRBV19	TRBD2	TRBJ2-2	TGTGCCAGTAGTATTTACAGCGGGGGGACCGGGGAGCTGTTTTTT	CASSIYSGGTGELFF
many	TRBV6-5	NA	TRBJ2-2	TGTGCCAGCAGTTACGCCGACACCGGGGAGCTGTTTTTT	CASSYADTGELFF
once	TRBV7-9	NA	TRBJ2-5	TGTGCCAGCGGCGTAGACTTCTCGGAAGCGGCCCAGCACTTC	CASGVDFSEAAQHF
few	TRBV27	TRBD2	TRBJ2-7	TGTGCCAGCAGTCCAATAGCGGGAGTCGCGCCCTACGAGCAGTACTTC	CASSPIAGVAPYEQYF
NA	TRBV12-3/TRBV12-4	NA	TRBJ2-1	TGTGCCAGCAGTCCTCCCCCAGACCAAGTGCCGGCCAATGAGCAGTTCTTC	CASSPPPDQVPANEQFF
NA	TRBV7-6	NA	TRBJ2-7	TGTGCCAGCAGCTTGGTGCCAGGGCAGGTCGACGAGCAGTACTTC	CASSLVPGQVDEQYF
many	TRBV7-9	NA	TRBJ2-2	TGTGCCAGCAGCTTACCGGTCAGGGAGGACACCGGGGAGCTGTTTTTT	CASSLPVREDTGELFF
few	TRBV6-6	NA	TRBJ2-1	TGTGCCAGCAGTTACTCGATCAATGAGCAGTTCTTC	CASSYSINEQFF
few	TRBV28	TRBD2	TRBJ2-3	TGTGCCAGCAGTTTGCCTACGGAGCGGGAGAGCACAGATACGCAGTATTTT	CASSLPTERESTDTQYF
NA	TRBV19	TRBD1	TRBJ1-5	TGTGCCAGTACCAACCATGCCGGGACAGGCCCCCAGCATTTT	CASTNHAGTGPQHF
NA	TRBV5-6	NA	TRBJ2-3	TGTGCCAGCATGGTCAGCGGGCGCGACACAGATACGCAGTATTTT	CASMVSGRDTDTQYF
few	TRBV7-9	NA	TRBJ2-7	TGTGCCAGCAGCCAAGGGGCCGGACTCCACGAGCAGTACTTC	CASSQGAGLHEQYF
NA	TRBV6-5	NA	TRBJ1-1	TGTGCCAGCAGTTACTTCGTCGGCGGGAACACTGAAGCTTTCTTT	CASSYFVGGNTEAFF
NA	TRBV6-2/TRBV6-3	NA	TRBJ2-1	TGTGCCAGCAGTTATATGGGGGACTACAATGAGCAGTTCTTC	CASSYMGDYNEQFF
many	TRBV7-2	NA	TRBJ1-3	TGTGCCAGCAGCTTTGAAGGACAGCCCTCTGGAAACACCATATATTTT	CASSFEGQPSGNTIYF
NA	TRBV28	NA	TRBJ2-7	TGTGCCAGCAGCCCCCTCCACGAGCAGTACTTC	CASSPLHEQYF
many	TRBV28	NA	TRBJ2-7	TGTGCCAGCAGTTTCTCCGGGACAACCTACGAGCAGTACTTC	CASSFSGTTYEQYF
NA	TRBV6-5	NA	TRBJ2-7	TGTGCCAGCAGCAACAAAGACAGCTCCTACGAGCAGTACTTC	CASSNKDSSYEQYF
NA	TRBV6-5	TRBD2	TRBJ2-2	TGTGCCAGCAGTTACAGGGGGCGGACGAGACTAGCGGGACCCACCGGGGAGCTGTTTTTT	CASSYRGRTRLAGPTGELFF
many	TRBV7-2	NA	TRBJ1-1	TGTGCCAGCAGCTCCGGGGCCCTCGGCGCTGAAGCTTTCTTT	CASSSGALGAEAFF
NA	TRBV9	NA	TRBJ2-7	TGTGCCAACAGCGTAGGGGGTGACGGCTACGAGCAGTACTTC	CANSVGGDGYEQYF
few	TRBV4-1	NA	TRBJ2-6	TGCGCCAGCAGCCAAATAGCGGTCCCTGGGGCCAACGTCCTGACTTTC	CASSQIAVPGANVLTF
many	TRBV12-3/TRBV12-4	NA	TRBJ2-2	TGTGCCAGCAGTTATGGGGGTTCCGGGGAGCTGTTTTTT	CASSYGGSGELFF
NA	TRBV15	TRBD1	TRBJ1-1	TGTGCCACCAGCAGAGATTGGGTAGCTGAAGGGGACAGGGGGCTGAACACTGAAGCTTTCTTT	CATSRDWVAEGDRGLNTEAFF
NA	TRBV29-1	NA	TRBJ2-1	TGCAGCGTTGTTGTCAGGAGAGATGCGCAGTTCTTC	CSVVVRRDAQFF
few	TRBV9	NA	TRBJ2-4	TGTGCCAGCAGCGGGCCTGATGGGCCCCTGAAAAACATTCAGTACTTC	CASSGPDGPLKNIQYF